The following is a T cell receptor (beta chain) sequence with its context. The data were taken from a study of blood T cell repertoires in COVID-19. Background on the study: Sites across the United States, Italy and Spain contributed samples from acute and convalescent COVID-19. Nucleic acid was either cDNA or gDNA, and it came from T cells, B-cell-depleted T cells, or PBMCs.

In the original processing: Amplification from reference gene primers served as the basis for estimated nucleated cell counts. Only in-frame clones appear in the TCRdb table, and some are missing; sequencing was by immunoSEQ multiplex PCR. V, J and clone size are taken as reported in that table, and D and trimming were inferred from the DNA itself. The table lists approximately 180,000 clones, about 88% of them singletons, with about 4.2% in the top ten. Source material: peripheral blood. This sequence originates from a human donor in a cohort sampled during active COVID-19.

Here the CDR3 reads CASSIGGTGEETQYF. CDR3 bases: TGTGCCAGTAGTATAGGCGGGACAGGGGAAGAGACCCAGTACTTC. V is TRBV19 and J is TRBJ2-5; TRBD1 aligns across 10 bases. Trimming took 1 base from V and 3 from J; bases not matched to a gene: 2. The CDR3 extends over 15 amino acids. Germline CDR1 LNHDA, CDR2 SQIVND (reference sequence).